Shown below are 10 T cell receptor beta chains from a single sample sequenced in a study of shared clonotypes between healthy human individuals. Method: immunoSEQ multiplex PCR; TCRdb's copy keeps in-frame clones and lacks some. The sample shows 180,000 or so clones, over 85% of them seen only once. The material sequenced was naive CD4+ T cells sorted from blood. As for subset: CD45RA+ positively selected. The origin of the receptors is a woman aged 25 to 45 in good health.

V and J are TRBV15 and TRBJ1-3; D not resolved. V shed 0 bases and J shed 0 bases, with 3 bases lying between them. The CDR3 extends over 14 amino acids. Germline CDR1 is LNHNV and CDR2 is YYDKDF (reference sequence). This CDR3 is CATSRDTSGNTIYF. As DNA, the CDR3 is TGTGCCACCAGCAGAGACACCTCTGGAAACACCATATATTTT. Drawing the rest from reference TRBV15 and TRBJ1-3, the complete variable domain is DAMVIQNPRYQVTQFGKPVTLSCSQTLNHNVMYWYQQKSSQAPKLLFHYYDKDFNNEADTPDNFQSRRPNTSFCFLDIRSPGLGDTAMYLCATSRDTSGNTIYFGEGSWLTVV.

The V gene is TRBV30, the J gene TRBJ2-7, with a weak D call TRBD1 (5 bases). Trimming stripped 2 bases from V and 10 bases from J, with 12 bases between. The germline V gene has CDR1 GTSNPN and CDR2 SVGIG (reference sequence). The CDR3 is 11 amino acids. The DNA for the CDR3 is TGTGCCTGGAGTCCAGGGTCCAAACAGTACTTC. Translation gives CAWSPGSKQYF.

As to this clone: At one end, the junction sequence differs from germline, possibly due to a read error. This CDR3 is CASSLSPGGNVLTF. The CDR3 DNA sequence: TGCGCCAGCAGCTTGAGTCCCGGGGGCAACGTCCTGACTTTC. This chain connects TRBV5-1 to TRBJ2-6, with D possibly TRBD2 on 6 matching bases. The CDR3 loop spans 14 amino acids. From germline, CDR1 is SGHRS and CDR2 YFSETQ. The entire variable domain, with the rest obtained from reference TRBV5-1 and TRBJ2-6, is as follows: KAGVTQTPRYLIKTRGQQVTLSCSPISGHRSVSWYQQTPGQGLQFLFEYFSETQRNKGNFPGRFSGRQFSNSRSEMNVSTLELGDSALYLCASSLSPGGNVLTFGAGSRLTVL.

V and J are TRBV28 and TRBJ2-5, with TRBD1 as a possible D gene (6 bases). Germline loops: CDR1 MDHEN, CDR2 SYDVKM. The CDR3 consists of 14 residues. V was cut by 6 bases and J by 5 bases, with 16 bases left in between. The CDR3 DNA follows: TGTGCCAGCAGGGACAGCCCCAGCCAGGAGACCCAGTACTTC. It encodes CASRDSPSQETQYF.

This sequence joins TRBV19 and TRBJ2-1, with TRBD1 matching over 7 bases. Germline CDR1 and CDR2: LNHDA and SQIVND (reference sequence). The CDR3 extends over 14 amino acids. The trim removed 6 bases at V and 7 bases at J, leaving 9 bases unmatched. The CDR3 spells CASSPPGQPNEQFF. The CDR3 DNA sequence: TGTGCCAGTAGCCCTCCGGGACAGCCGAATGAGCAGTTCTTC.

CDR3 coding DNA: TGCAGCGTTGCTTTGAGGCTAGCTGACTACGAGCAGTACTTC. Translating gives CSVALRLADYEQYF. The chain combines TRBV29-1 with TRBJ2-7; the D gene is possibly TRBD2 (5 bases). Germline lookup yields CDR1 SQVTM and CDR2 ANQGSEA. Trimming shortened V by 4 bases and J by 3 bases, and 16 bases separated the two germline ends. The CDR3 is 14 amino acids.

This chain connects TRBV5-5 to TRBJ2-7; weak D call: TRBD2 (6 bases). This CDR3 has 13 residues. Germline V gene data show CDR1 as SGHKS and CDR2 as YYEKEE (reference sequence). Deletions cut 0 bases from V and 7 bases from J, with 11 bases between. CDR3 nucleotide sequence: TGTGCCAGCAGCTTGGGGCACGGAGGGGAGCAGTACTTC. It is translated as CASSLGHGGEQYF.

V usage is TRBV28 and J usage is TRBJ2-5, with D possibly matching TRBD2 (6 bases). The CDR3 is 15 residues long. The V and J ends lost 2 bases and 11 bases respectively, with 21 bases between them. Looked up from germline, CDR1 is MDHEN and CDR2 is SYDVKM. The CDR3 DNA follows: TGTGCCAGCAGTTTAGCGGCAAGCGGGCGTCGGGAGCAGTACTTC. Its translation is CASSLAASGRREQYF.

This chain joins TRBV19 and TRBJ1-1; 8 bases match TRBD1. The germline CDR1 and CDR2 sequences are LNHDA and SQIVND (reference sequence). There are 12 residues in the CDR3. V lost 4 bases to trimming and J lost 7 bases; unmatched junction nucleotides: 2. CDR3 region: CASSRTGSEAFF. DNA for the CDR3: TGTGCCAGTAGTAGGACAGGGAGTGAAGCTTTCTTT.

The rearrangement links TRBV6-5 to TRBJ1-1; 7 nucleotides align to TRBD1. Trimming at V came to 6 bases and at J to 1 base, leaving 5 bases not matched to a gene. CDR1 and CDR2 from the germline V gene are MNHEY and SVGAGI. The CDR3 loop spans 14 amino acids. CDR3 residues: CASSQDRRNTEAFF. DNA of the CDR3: TGTGCCAGCAGCCAGGACAGGAGGAACACTGAAGCTTTCTTT.